One TCR beta chain is described in this entry. In this sample, this clone turned up once. Its antigen is currently not known. There are no base qualities to consult, and no much larger clone falls within one base. The sample's time point, from its label and the paper: resected brain tissue, or blood drawn just prior to surgery. The surgery cases with the highest brain T cell transcript signatures were chosen for TCR beta chain sequencing of brain tissue, and also of blood when blood was available. Patients had been treated with at least one anti-epileptic drug before surgery. The TCR-sequenced patients were children whose drug-resistant epilepsy was caused by tuberous sclerosis complex, focal cortical dysplasia, Rasmussen encephalitis or hemimegalencephaly. Blood was drawn right before the epilepsy surgery. Bulk genomic DNA was isolated from unsorted brain tissue and whole blood using the Monarch genomic DNA purification kit.

This sample is drawn from a study of brain T cells in children with intractable seizures (dated by TCRdb to the early 2020s). Turning to the overall study: A NanoString immunology panel was first used to screen resected brain tissue from about 54 pediatric epilepsy surgery cases for immune gene transcripts. Of the approximately twelve selected surgery cases, pre-surgery blood was also sequenced for eight, so four had brain tissue only.

The germline V gene (reference sequence) sets CDR1 to LNHDA and CDR2 to SQIVND. The CDR3 numbers 14 residues from cysteine through phenylalanine. Only the CDR3 DNA stays, 42 bases, in frame from base 1. Trimming leaves V shorter by 6 bases and J shorter by 0 bases, with the junction holding 4 bases beyond the gene matches. The immunoSEQ assay was applied to genomic DNA to generate the TCR beta chain sequences. Per the authors' processing: CDR3 sequences that did not begin with the conserved framework cysteine at position 104 were removed manually. Clonality was calculated as one minus the normalized Shannon's Diversity Index, with values ranging from 0 (maximal diversity) to 1 (oligoclonal). Chi-squared comparison-of-proportions tests were used to check whether the frequency of the same CDR3 differed between samples, for example brain versus blood. Public clonotypes were found by searching immuneACCESS, and the VDJdb browser was used to assess similarity to known antiviral clonotypes. The table was pulled from immuneACCESS by TCRdb, which kept in-frame rearrangements only. Such tables lose some clones; where checked, under half of the loss comes from unresolved V genes, and the rest has no known cause. The D gene and trimming were derived from the DNA, and the V and J assignments and clone size from that table. A total of 110,000 or so clones appear in this sample, 85% to 95% of them only once. The ten largest make up about 4% of the sample.

Findings and caveats that apply to the study as a whole: Because sequencing depth differed between pre- and post-surgery blood, the absence of clones from the pre-surgery sample may reflect undersampling. The patients' HCMV serostatus was not known, and viral specificity was inferred solely from CDR3 sequence similarity.

The receptor was isolated from a boy under two years old with hemimegalencephaly and intractable seizures. The starting material was peripheral blood, obtained at surgery. The rearranged chain carries TRBV19 and TRBJ2-7; the junction holds 8 bases that match TRBD1. CDR3 region: CASSKGTGSYEQYF. The DNA is TGTGCCAGTAGCAAAGGGACAGGCTCCTACGAGCAGTACTTC.